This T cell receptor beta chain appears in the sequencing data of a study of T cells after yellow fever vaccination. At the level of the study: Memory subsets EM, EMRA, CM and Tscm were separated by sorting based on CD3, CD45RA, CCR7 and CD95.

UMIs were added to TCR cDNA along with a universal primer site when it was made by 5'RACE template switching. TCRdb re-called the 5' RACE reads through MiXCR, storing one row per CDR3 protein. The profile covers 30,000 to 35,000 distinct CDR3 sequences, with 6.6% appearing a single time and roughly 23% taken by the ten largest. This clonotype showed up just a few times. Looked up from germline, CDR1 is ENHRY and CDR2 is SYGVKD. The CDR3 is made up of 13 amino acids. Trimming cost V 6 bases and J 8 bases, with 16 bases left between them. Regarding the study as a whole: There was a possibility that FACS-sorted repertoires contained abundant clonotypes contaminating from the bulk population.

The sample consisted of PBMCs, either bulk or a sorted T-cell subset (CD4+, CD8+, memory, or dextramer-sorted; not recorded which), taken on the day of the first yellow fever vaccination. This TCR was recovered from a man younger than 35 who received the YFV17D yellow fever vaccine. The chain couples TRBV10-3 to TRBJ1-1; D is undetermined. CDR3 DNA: TGTGCCATCAGAAGAACCGACGGATCGGAAGCTTTCTTT. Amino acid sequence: CAIRRTDGSEAFF.